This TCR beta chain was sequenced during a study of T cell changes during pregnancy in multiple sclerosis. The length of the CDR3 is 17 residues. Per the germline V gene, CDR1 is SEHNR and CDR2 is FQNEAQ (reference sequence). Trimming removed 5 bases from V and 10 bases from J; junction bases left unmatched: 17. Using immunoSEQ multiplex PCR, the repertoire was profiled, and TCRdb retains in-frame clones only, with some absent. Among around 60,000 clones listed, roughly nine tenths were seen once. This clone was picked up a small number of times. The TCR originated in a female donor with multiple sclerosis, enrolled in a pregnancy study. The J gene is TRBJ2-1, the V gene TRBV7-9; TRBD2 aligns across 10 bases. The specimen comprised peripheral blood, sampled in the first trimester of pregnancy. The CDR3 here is CASSPQMGLAGVPEQFF. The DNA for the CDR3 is TGTGCCAGCAGCCCTCAAATGGGGCTAGCGGGAGTACCGGAGCAGTTCTTC.